The next 8 T cell receptor beta chains were all read from a single sample in a study of T cell repertoires in cytomegalovirus infection. No antigen has been identified for these receptors. TCRdb passed the reads through MiXCR, listing each CDR3 protein once. Here the sample spans about 400,000 distinct CDR3 sequences, about 35% being singletons. Sequenced here: cultured PBMCs, sampled from culture after CMV antigen stimulation. Receptor source: a human donor in good health (CMV status not recorded). Some clones in this sample may be carry-over from other donors' samples.

This clonotype was seen a handful of times. The CDR3, as DNA: TGCGCCAGCAGCCGTGAGGCTAGCGGGCCTAGCACAGATACGCAGTATTTT. It encodes CASSREASGPSTDTQYF. The chain uses TRBV4-1 and TRBJ2-3; 8 bases line up with TRBD2. Germline CDR1 MGHRA, CDR2 YSYEKL. This CDR3 comprises 17 residues. V gave up 4 bases and J gave up 0 bases; unmatched junction bases: 9.

This clonotype was seen a few times. The chain is built from TRBV19 and TRBJ1-2, with D possibly being TRBD1 (5 bases). Trimming pared 0 bases from V and 7 bases from J, leaving 12 bases between. The CDR3 sequence is 14 residues long. Germline loops: CDR1 LNHDA, CDR2 SQIVND (reference sequence). CDR3 sequence: CASSIDLGDRGYTF. CDR3 nucleotides: TGTGCCAGTAGTATAGATTTAGGGGACCGTGGCTACACCTTC.

This chain connects TRBV12-3 or TRBV12-4 to TRBJ1-3, with D unresolved. This CDR3 has 12 amino acids. Trimming pared 6 bases from V and 3 bases from J, leaving 6 bases between. The CDR3 protein is CASSNSGNTIYF. The CDR3 DNA follows: TGTGCCAGCAGCAATAGTGGAAACACCATATATTTT.

This clonotype was seen at least ten times. This rearrangement joins TRBV7-8 to TRBJ1-1; maybe TRBD1 (6 bases). The CDR3 contains 15 residues. Germline V gene data show CDR1 as SGHVS and CDR2 as FQNEAQ. Trimming removed 1 base at V and 7 bases at J, with 16 bases between. CDR3 DNA: TGTGCCAGCAGCTTAGGAGCCCAGGGGAGCGGTGAAGCTTTCTTT. It yields the protein CASSLGAQGSGEAFF.

This clonotype was counted between two and nine times. The J gene is TRBJ1-2, the V gene TRBV6-5; D call uncertain. V was clipped by 2 bases and J by 2 bases, with 12 bases between them. CDR1 and CDR2 (germline): MNHEY, SVGAGI. The CDR3 sequence is 15 residues long. CDR3 bases: TGTGCCAGCAGTTACGATGGGTTGGGGAACTATGGCTACACCTTC. It is translated as CASSYDGLGNYGYTF.

In this sample, this clonotype turned up a few times. The V and J genes are TRBV4-1 and TRBJ1-6; D gene unclear. CDR3 length: 15 amino acids. CDR1 is MGHRA and CDR2 is YSYEKL in the germline V gene. V lost 1 base and J lost 8, with 12 bases in between. DNA for the CDR3: TGCGCCAGCAGCCAAGGGGATTTTCTATATTCACCCCTCCACTTT. Protein product: CASSQGDFLYSPLHF.

The chain carries TRBV19 and TRBJ2-7, with D possibly TRBD2 on 6 matching bases. The CDR3 consists of 15 residues. V lost 9 bases and J 4 bases, leaving 22 bases between the germline ends. CDR1 is LNHDA and CDR2 is SQIVND in the germline V gene (reference sequence). CDR3: CASSRKVVGGYEQYF. The CDR3 bases are TGTGCCAGCTCACGCAAGGTAGTAGGAGGGTACGAGCAGTACTTC.

The chain links TRBV6-2 or TRBV6-3 to TRBJ2-7, with 12 bases fitting TRBD2. CDR1 is MNHEY and CDR2 is SVGEGT in the germline V gene. V lost 6 bases and J lost 7; bases outside the gene matches: 13. The CDR3 has 16 amino acids. As DNA, the CDR3 is TGTGCCAGCAGCAGCGGGACTAGCGGGTTCGTCTGGGAGCAGTACGTC. Amino acid sequence: CASSSGTSGFVWEQYV.